This passage covers 15 T cell receptor beta chains from one sample sequenced in a study of T cells in Graves' hyperthyroidism and ophthalmopathy. TCR beta CDR3 regions were amplified from RNA transcripts. Using the HTBI primer set, a first-round RT-PCR was run on the TCR CDR3. TCRdb reprocessed the multiplex PCR reads with MiXCR, giving one entry per CDR3 protein. The data contain 550,000 to 700,000 distinct CDR3 sequences, roughly 14% of them singletons. Sequencing was done on a sample of blood. The receptors were sampled from a woman in her forties with Graves' ophthalmopathy.

This clonotype came up many times. The V gene is TRBV6-1, the J gene TRBJ2-2; D gene uncertain. Trimming pared 8 bases from V and 1 base from J, leaving 11 bases between. Germline V gene lookup returns CDR1 MNHNS and CDR2 SASEGT. The CDR3 totals 14 residues. The CDR3 sequence is CASHRAQNTGELFF. The CDR3 region has the DNA TGTGCCAGCCACCGGGCGCAGAACACCGGGGAGCTGTTTTTT.

This clonotype occurred a few times. The chain has TRBV7-6 and TRBJ1-3, with D maybe TRBD1 (6 bases). The CDR3 totals 15 residues. V was cut by 3 bases and J by 2 bases, with 11 bases left in between. From germline, CDR1 is SGHVS and CDR2 FNYEAQ. CDR3 loop: CASSFYRETGNTIYF. The CDR3 bases are TGTGCCAGCAGCTTTTACAGGGAAACTGGAAACACCATATATTTT.

This clonotype was picked up a small number of times. This chain links TRBV4-1 with TRBJ1-2; D is unclear. CDR1 and CDR2 (germline): MGHRA, YSYEKL. Trimming cost V 3 bases and J 7 bases, with 9 bases left between them. This CDR3 has 12 amino acids. The CDR3 loop is CASSQGFGGYTF. CDR3 coding DNA: TGCGCCAGCAGCCAGGGGTTCGGTGGCTACACCTTC.

This clonotype was seen ten or more times. V is TRBV28 and J is TRBJ1-2; unclear D gene. The CDR3 contains 13 residues. The V gene lost 2 bases and the J gene lost 8 bases, with 12 bases spanning the gap. Germline V CDR1 and CDR2: MDHEN, SYDVKM. CDR3 residues: CASSLVGGRGYTF. For the CDR3, the DNA is TGTGCCAGCAGTTTAGTAGGTGGTCGGGGCTACACCTTC.

This clonotype has at least ten counts. This chain links TRBV6-1 with TRBJ2-7, with 7 bases matching TRBD2. The germline V gene has CDR1 MNHNS and CDR2 SASEGT. V was clipped by 5 bases and J by 4 bases; unmatched bases: 14. This CDR3 is built from 16 residues. CDR3 coding DNA: TGTGCCAGCAGTCCCATTGGCCTAGCGGAAGGATACGAGCAGTACTTC. Residues: CASSPIGLAEGYEQYF.

This clonotype was counted ten times or more. The chain is built from TRBV5-1 and TRBJ1-1; D remains unclear. This CDR3 comprises 12 residues. CDR1 SGHRS and CDR2 YFSETQ come from the germline V gene. Trimming shortened V by 0 bases and J by 10 bases, and 10 bases separated the two germline ends. The CDR3 is CASSLDGKGAFF. In nucleotides, the CDR3 is TGCGCCAGCAGCTTGGACGGGAAGGGAGCTTTCTTT.

Many counts were recorded for this clonotype. The chain joins TRBV6-2 or TRBV6-3 to TRBJ2-5; 7 bases line up with TRBD1. CDR3 length equals 14 residues. CDR1 MNHEY and CDR2 SVGEGT come from the germline V gene. The V and J ends lost 6 bases and 5 bases, in that order; junction bases with no gene match: 9. The CDR3 is CASRRTGVGETQYF. The CDR3 nucleotides are TGTGCCAGCAGGCGCACAGGGGTAGGCGAGACCCAGTACTTC.

This rearrangement joins TRBV15 to TRBJ2-5, with 8 nucleotides matching TRBD2. Germline V gene sequence: CDR1 LNHNV, CDR2 YYDKDF (reference sequence). CDR3 length: 16 amino acids. J lost 5 bases, V lost 5 bases, and 13 bases had no gene match. The CDR3 here is CATSSRAGGLHETQYF. The DNA for the CDR3 is TGTGCCACCAGCTCTCGTGCGGGGGGACTCCATGAGACCCAGTACTTC.

There are many counts of this clonotype. The chain is built from TRBV14 and TRBJ1-2, with D perhaps TRBD1 (5 bases). The CDR3 covers 15 residues. Germline assignment: CDR1 SGHDN and CDR2 FVKESK. The V gene lost 4 bases and the J gene lost 3 bases, with 15 bases spanning the gap. The CDR3 nucleotides are TGTGCCAGCAGCCCGCCGGGGGGTAGGGACTATGGCTACACCTTC. It yields the protein CASSPPGGRDYGYTF.

There are many counts of this clonotype. This sequence joins TRBV20-1 and TRBJ2-1, with TRBD2 matching 9 bases. Germline CDR1 reads DFQATT; CDR2 reads SNEGSKA (reference sequence). The V and J ends lost 1 base and 4 bases, in that order; junction bases with no gene match: 2. The CDR3 totals 14 residues. The chain's CDR3 is CSARASGRYNEQFF. DNA of the CDR3: TGCAGTGCTAGAGCGAGCGGGAGGTACAATGAGCAGTTCTTC.

Notes on this clonotype: Being one base from a much bigger clone, this may be a read error. CDR3 protein: CTSSLSPSGSHEQYF. The CDR3 DNA reads as TGTACCAGCAGCCTCTCCCCTAGCGGGAGCCACGAGCAGTACTTC. The rearrangement joins TRBV7-9 to TRBJ2-7; 10 positions agree with TRBD2. From germline, CDR1 is SEHNR and CDR2 FQNEAQ (reference sequence). The CDR3 extends over 15 amino acids.

Ten or more counts support this clonotype. The rearrangement uses TRBV7-9 and TRBJ1-1; D is undetermined. From germline, CDR1 is SEHNR and CDR2 FQNEAQ (reference sequence). The ends were cut back, 4 bases at V and 3 bases at J, with 6 bases in the middle. The CDR3 runs 12 residues. This CDR3 is CASSYQDTEAFF. CDR3 coding DNA: TGTGCCAGCAGCTATCAGGACACTGAAGCTTTCTTT. Full variable domain (rest looked up from reference TRBV7-9 and TRBJ1-1): DTGVSQNPRHKITKRGQNVTFRCDPISEHNRLYWYRQTLGQGPEFLTYFQNEAQLEKSRLLSDRFSAERPKGSFSTLEIQRTEQGDSAMYLCASSYQDTEAFFGQGTRLTVV.

This clonotype has more than one count but fewer than ten. The chain carries TRBV10-3 and TRBJ2-2; TRBD2 might be the D (7 bases). CDR3 length: 21 amino acids. Trimming cost V 4 bases and J 5 bases, with 32 bases left between them. CDR1 is ENHRY and CDR2 is SYGVKD in the germline V gene. CDR3 nucleotide sequence: TGTGCCATCAGTGGGGGGGGACACAACCCTATACGGCGGGAATTGACCGGGGAGCTGTTTTTT. Protein product: CAISGGGHNPIRRELTGELFF.

This clonotype was picked up many times. The chain carries TRBV19 and TRBJ2-5; 9 nucleotides line up with TRBD2. Germline V gives CDR1 LNHDA, CDR2 SQIVND (reference sequence). The ends lost 5 bases at V and 2 bases at J; junction bases unmatched: 9. This CDR3 contains 16 residues. CDR3 residues: CASSAARTSVQETQYF. Here the CDR3 DNA reads TGTGCCAGTAGTGCCGCGCGGACTAGCGTACAAGAGACCCAGTACTTC.

This clonotype was seen ten or more times. The chain carries TRBV11-2 and TRBJ2-7, with D tentatively TRBD2 (5 bases). The CDR3 contains 18 residues. With 1 base removed from V and 0 bases from J, the gap between germline ends came to 19 bases. CDR1 is SGHAT and CDR2 is FQNNGV in the germline V gene. The CDR3 loop is CASSLVGGRAKSSYEQYF. The CDR3, as DNA: TGTGCCAGCAGCTTAGTTGGCGGGCGGGCAAAAAGCTCCTACGAGCAGTACTTC.